The 32 T cell receptor beta chains reported below all come from one sample, sequenced in a study of CD8+ T cells in alopecia areata. cDNA prepared by RNA extraction and subsequent reverse transcription served as the template for sequencing. Generated by immunoSEQ multiplex PCR, the TCRdb table keeps only in-frame clones and is missing some. This sample has about 150,000 clones; just over 65% occur once, and the top ten carry approximately 0.91%. Treatment reported: oral pan-JAK inhibitor, 5-10 mg twice daily. Specimen: CD4+ T cells sorted from blood, collected at week 4, from a patient treated with tofacitinib. The source of these receptors is a human donor with alopecia areata.

This clone was counted a few times. The chain links TRBV6-1 to TRBJ1-1; no clear D gene. The CDR3 has 11 amino acids. Deletions cut 10 bases from V and 4 bases from J, with 10 bases between. Germline CDR1 and CDR2: MNHNS and SASEGT. The CDR3: CAITWGTEAFF. CDR3 bases: TGTGCCATTACATGGGGCACTGAAGCTTTCTTT.

This clone has only a few counts. The CDR3 DNA follows: TGTGCCAGTATGGGGGTTTACAATGAGCAGTTCTTC. Protein: CASMGVYNEQFF. The gene calls are TRBV19 and TRBJ2-1; the D gene could be TRBD1 or TRBD2 (5 bases each). The germline gives CDR1 LNHDA, CDR2 SQIVND (reference sequence). V lost 7 bases and J 4 bases, leaving 8 bases between the germline ends. The CDR3 is 12 amino acids.

This clone was picked up many times. The chain employs TRBV5-4 and TRBJ1-1; TRBD1 matches at 7 bases. Germline V CDR1 and CDR2: SGHNT, YYREEE (reference sequence). V shed 5 bases and J 4 bases; nucleotides not matched to a gene: 5. This CDR3 is 13 amino acids long. The CDR3 DNA follows: TGTGCCAGCAGTTCCGGGACAGCCACTGAAGCTTTCTTT. The encoded protein is CASSSGTATEAFF.

The V and J genes are TRBV15 and TRBJ1-5; D remains ambiguous. CDR3 length: 16 amino acids. In germline, CDR1 is LNHNV, CDR2 YYDKDF (reference sequence). With 0 bases removed from V and 2 bases from J, the gap between germline ends came to 11 bases. CDR3 sequence reads: CATSRDRPTGNQPQHF. The CDR3 nucleotides read TGTGCCACCAGCAGAGATCGACCGACGGGCAATCAGCCCCAGCATTTT.

V gene TRBV15 combines with J gene TRBJ2-6; the match to TRBD1 covers 7 bases. This CDR3 is 16 amino acids long. With 4 bases clipped from V and 2 bases from J, the junction kept 5 bases outside the gene matches. Germline V gene sequence: CDR1 LNHNV, CDR2 YYDKDF (reference sequence). This CDR3 reads CATSTYRGPGANVLTF. The CDR3, as DNA: TGTGCCACCAGCACCTACAGGGGACCTGGGGCCAACGTCCTGACTTTC. Combining the CDR3 with reference TRBV15 and TRBJ2-6 gives the whole variable domain DAMVIQNPRYQVTQFGKPVTLSCSQTLNHNVMYWYQQKSSQAPKLLFHYYDKDFNNEADTPDNFQSRRPNTSFCFLDIRSPGLGDTAMYLCATSTYRGPGANVLTFGAGSRLTVL.

This rearrangement joins TRBV5-1 to TRBJ2-7; D assignment may be TRBD1 or TRBD2 (5 bases each). V was clipped by 4 bases and J by 4 bases, with 12 bases between them. The germline V gene has CDR1 SGHRS and CDR2 YFSETQ. The CDR3 loop spans 13 amino acids. The CDR3 loop reads CASSPDKRYEQYF. The CDR3 DNA reads as TGCGCCAGCAGCCCGGACAAGCGGTACGAGCAGTACTTC.

Only a few counts were recorded for this clone. The V and J genes are TRBV14 and TRBJ2-2; possibly TRBD1 for D (5 bases). Germline loops: CDR1 SGHDN, CDR2 FVKESK. Trimming took off 0 bases at V and 5 bases at J, with 13 bases between the two ends. CDR3 size: 16 residues. The CDR3: CASSQEYRRGTGELFF. CDR3 nucleotides: TGTGCCAGCAGCCAAGAGTACAGGAGAGGAACCGGGGAGCTGTTTTTT.

A single count supports this clone. The J gene is TRBJ2-3, the V gene TRBV5-1, with 8 bases that match TRBD1. CDR1 is SGHRS and CDR2 is YFSETQ in the germline V gene. The CDR3 is 14 amino acids. J gave up 5 bases and V 4 bases, and 6 bases lay outside the gene matches. CDR3 residues: CASSPGQGKDTQYF. CDR3 nucleotides: TGCGCCAGCAGCCCCGGACAGGGCAAAGATACGCAGTATTTT.

The chain links TRBV4-3 to TRBJ2-5; D remains unclear. The CDR3 extends over 14 amino acids. Germline CDR1 and CDR2: LGHNA and YSLEER. V lost 4 bases to trimming and J lost 1 base, with 10 bases between them. DNA of the CDR3: TGCGCCAGCAGCCTCGGGCCGTTCCAAGAGACCCAGTACTTC. Translated, it gives CASSLGPFQETQYF.

In DNA form, the CDR3 reads TGTGCCTGGAGTGTGCACCTACTTAATGAAAAACTGTTTTTT. Translation: CAWSVHLLNEKLFF. The chain joins TRBV30 to TRBJ1-4; D remains ambiguous. This CDR3 comprises 14 residues. The V gene's germline CDR1 is GTSNPN and CDR2 SVGIG (reference sequence). V lost 0 bases and J 4 bases, leaving 9 bases between the germline ends.

This rearrangement joins TRBV29-1 to TRBJ2-7; no definite D call. Germline lookup yields CDR1 SQVTM and CDR2 ANQGSEA. V lost 0 bases, J lost 4 bases, and 4 bases lay in between. The CDR3 contains 11 residues. CDR3 bases: TGCAGCGTTGAAGATCGATACGAGCAGTACTTC. This translates into CSVEDRYEQYF.

Written as DNA, the CDR3 is TGTGCCAGCGGCAGTAGGGACAATCAGCCCCAGCATTTT. This codes for CASGSRDNQPQHF. The chain couples TRBV4-2 to TRBJ1-5; no reliable D call. V lost 8 bases and J lost 3, with 11 bases in between. The CDR3 consists of 13 residues. Germline assignment: CDR1 LGHNA and CDR2 YNFKEQ.

The V call is TRBV30, the J call TRBJ1-2, with a tentative D call TRBD1 (5 bases). CDR3 size: 11 residues. CDR1 is GTSNPN and CDR2 is SVGIG in the germline V gene (reference sequence). The CDR3 spells CSIQQDYGYTF. DNA for the CDR3: TGTTCGATCCAACAGGACTATGGCTACACCTTC.

The gene calls are TRBV29-1 and TRBJ2-2; D may be TRBD1 or TRBD2 (6 bases each). The length of the CDR3 is 14 residues. CDR1 SQVTM and CDR2 ANQGSEA come from the germline V gene. The chain's CDR3 is CSSWMGGLGGELFF. CDR3 nucleotide sequence: TGCAGTTCATGGATGGGGGGCTTAGGCGGGGAGCTGTTTTTT.

Comments on this clone: This same CDR3 is encoded by further DNA sequences in the sample. The chain links TRBV7-9 to TRBJ2-1; a weak D match, TRBD2 (6 bases). Germline CDR1 is SEHNR and CDR2 is FQNEAQ (reference sequence). The CDR3 loop spans 13 amino acids. Trimming removed 5 bases from V and 7 bases from J, with 12 bases in between. CDR3 coding DNA: TGTGCCAGCAGCCCCCGTGGGGGGAATGAGCAGTTCTTC. As protein: CASSPRGGNEQFF.

This rearrangement joins TRBV25-1 to TRBJ1-1, with 7 bases fitting TRBD1. The CDR3 runs 14 residues. The ends lost 6 bases at V and 0 bases at J; junction bases unmatched: 4. Germline V gene lookup returns CDR1 MGHDK and CDR2 SYGVNS. CDR3 DNA sequence: TGTGCCAGCAGAAGAACAGGGGTGAACACTGAAGCTTTCTTT. It yields the protein CASRRTGVNTEAFF.

This clone has more than one count but fewer than ten. The rearrangement links TRBV30 to TRBJ1-5, with a tentative D call TRBD1 (6 bases). V lost 1 base to trimming and J lost 3 bases, with 13 bases between them. CDR1 and CDR2 from the germline V gene are GTSNPN and SVGIG (reference sequence). The CDR3 length is 15 residues. This chain's CDR3 is CAWSGTANFNQPQHF. DNA for the CDR3: TGTGCCTGGAGTGGGACAGCCAACTTCAATCAGCCCCAGCATTTT.

Turning to this clone: One junction end disagrees with the germline gene, perhaps due to a read error. V is TRBV7-7 and J is TRBJ2-2, with 10 nucleotides matching TRBD1. Germline loops: CDR1 SSHAT, CDR2 FNYEAQ (reference sequence). There are 15 residues in the CDR3. This CDR3 reads CASRPDRGSTGELFF. In DNA, the CDR3 is TGTGCTAGCAGACCGGACAGGGGGAGCACCGGGGAGCTGTTTTTT.

This rearrangement joins TRBV4-2 to TRBJ2-3, with D maybe TRBD1 (5 bases). In germline, CDR1 is LGHNA, CDR2 YNFKEQ. The CDR3 sequence is 16 residues long. Trimming left V 0 bases short and J 5 bases short, with 15 bases between. The CDR3 is CASSQDMVGEKDTQYF. The CDR3 nucleotides read TGTGCCAGCAGCCAAGATATGGTAGGGGAAAAAGATACGCAGTATTTT.

This clone showed up just a few times. This chain connects TRBV29-1 to TRBJ1-5; TRBD1 is a possible D gene (5 bases). This CDR3 comprises 11 residues. CDR1 SQVTM and CDR2 ANQGSEA come from the germline V gene. V lost 6 bases to trimming and J lost 5 bases, with 8 bases between them. The CDR3 reads CSVGVDQPQHF. The CDR3 nucleotides are TGCAGCGTGGGGGTGGATCAGCCCCAGCATTTT.

This rearrangement joins TRBV5-4 to TRBJ2-5; D is perhaps TRBD2 (6 bases). The germline V gene has CDR1 SGHNT and CDR2 YYREEE (reference sequence). The V end lost 6 bases, the J end lost 1 base, and 16 bases lay between the germline ends. The CDR3 is 15 residues long. The CDR3 loop is CASNTRRGTQETQYF. CDR3 coding DNA: TGTGCCAGCAACACCAGACGGGGGACCCAAGAGACCCAGTACTTC. Full variable domain (rest looked up from reference TRBV5-4 and TRBJ2-5): ETGVTQSPTHLIKTRGQQVTLRCSSQSGHNTVSWYQQALGQGPQFIFQYYREEENGRGNFPPRFSGLQFPNYSSELNVNALELDDSALYLCASNTRRGTQETQYFGPGTRLLVL.

This chain uses TRBV5-1 with TRBJ1-2; tentatively, D is TRBD1 (5 bases). The ends were cut back, 1 base at V and 4 bases at J, with 11 bases in the middle. This CDR3 contains 14 residues. Germline loops: CDR1 SGHRS, CDR2 YFSETQ. In DNA form, the CDR3 reads TGCGCCAGCAGCTTGATTAGGGGCGGCTATGGCTACACCTTC. Residues: CASSLIRGGYGYTF.

The rearrangement joins TRBV30 to TRBJ1-2; D is undetermined. CDR3 length: 11 residues. V was cut by 0 bases and J by 8 bases, with 7 bases left in between. The germline V gene has CDR1 GTSNPN and CDR2 SVGIG (reference sequence). In DNA, the CDR3 is TGTGCCTGGAGTGTAGATGAAGGCTACACCTTC. Translating gives CAWSVDEGYTF.

The V call is TRBV30, the J call TRBJ2-5; 7 positions match TRBD1. Germline CDR1 GTSNPN, CDR2 SVGIG (reference sequence). J gave up 3 bases and V 5 bases, and 6 bases lay outside the gene matches. CDR3 length: 13 residues. Written as DNA, the CDR3 is TGTGCCTGGCGTGGGACAGATAAAGAGACCCAGTACTTC. Translation gives CAWRGTDKETQYF.

The V gene is TRBV15, the J gene TRBJ1-1; no clear D gene. V lost 0 bases to trimming and J lost 1 base, with 9 bases between them. The CDR3 consists of 15 residues. The germline CDR1 and CDR2 sequences are LNHNV and YYDKDF (reference sequence). The CDR3 DNA sequence: TGTGCCACCAGCAGAGATTTGGGGAGGAACACTGAAGCTTTCTTT. Translated: CATSRDLGRNTEAFF. Supplemented by reference TRBV15 and TRBJ1-1, the full variable domain reads DAMVIQNPRYQVTQFGKPVTLSCSQTLNHNVMYWYQQKSSQAPKLLFHYYDKDFNNEADTPDNFQSRRPNTSFCFLDIRSPGLGDTAMYLCATSRDLGRNTEAFFGQGTRLTVV.

V gene TRBV29-1 combines with J gene TRBJ2-5, with D perhaps matching TRBD1 or TRBD2 (5 bases each). Per the germline V gene, CDR1 is SQVTM and CDR2 is ANQGSEA. The CDR3 extends over 13 amino acids. Between the trimmed V and J ends, which lost 7 bases and 5 bases, there was a span of 17 bases. The CDR3 nucleotides are TGCAGCGGGTCCCGCCCGGGGCCGGAGACCCAGTACTTC. This sequence encodes CSGSRPGPETQYF.

This clone was observed a handful of times. This chain links TRBV5-4 with TRBJ2-1; 7 nucleotides line up with TRBD2. V lost 5 bases and J lost 5; bases outside the gene matches: 10. The CDR3 has 15 residues. From germline, CDR1 is SGHNT and CDR2 YYREEE (reference sequence). The CDR3 bases are TGTGCCAGCAGTCTCTCCGGGAGGATCGACAATGAGCAGTTCTTC. This codes for CASSLSGRIDNEQFF.

V gene TRBV18 combines with J gene TRBJ1-5; 7 bases fit TRBD1. The trim removed 2 bases at V and 0 bases at J, leaving 7 bases unmatched. This CDR3 comprises 17 residues. Per germline, CDR1 KGHSH and CDR2 LQKENI. CDR3 in DNA: TGTGCCAGCTCACCAACATCTCAGGGGGATAGCAATCAGCCCCAGCATTTT. It is translated as CASSPTSQGDSNQPQHF.

The CDR3 nucleotides read TGTGCCAGCAGCTTGGGGGGGACAGAGAATCAGCCCCAGCATTTT. This translates into CASSLGGTENQPQHF. V usage is TRBV5-4 and J usage is TRBJ1-5; 7 bases align to TRBD1. Germline V gene sequence: CDR1 SGHNT, CDR2 YYREEE (reference sequence). The V and J ends lost 0 bases and 4 bases, in that order; junction bases with no gene match: 4. The CDR3 covers 15 residues.

V is TRBV15 and J is TRBJ2-7; TRBD2 matches 8 bases. V shed 1 base and J 0 bases; nucleotides not matched to a gene: 5. The germline V gene encodes CDR1 LNHNV and CDR2 YYDKDF (reference sequence). This CDR3 spans 16 amino acids. In DNA, the CDR3 is TGTGCCACCAGCAGAGGGGGAGCGGGGGCCTCCTACGAGCAGTACTTC. It encodes CATSRGGAGASYEQYF.

This clone was seen more than once but under ten times. This chain links TRBV30 with TRBJ1-3, with D maybe TRBD1 (6 bases). Germline loops: CDR1 GTSNPN, CDR2 SVGIG (reference sequence). V dropped 3 bases and J dropped 8 bases, with 8 bases sitting between them. CDR3 length equals 11 residues. Here the CDR3 reads CAWRRGDTIYF. For the CDR3, the DNA is TGTGCCTGGAGAAGGGGGGACACCATATATTTT.

This clone was seen just once. The chain couples TRBV30 to TRBJ1-6; perhaps TRBD1 as D (5 bases). The CDR3 runs to 13 residues. CDR1 and CDR2 (germline): GTSNPN, SVGIG (reference sequence). V lost 2 bases and J lost 7, with 9 bases in between. The CDR3 is CAWSQGYNSPLHF. The CDR3 region has the DNA TGTGCCTGGAGTCAGGGATACAATTCACCCCTCCACTTT. The full variable domain, completed using reference TRBV30 and TRBJ1-6, is SQTIHQWPATLVQPVGSPLSLECTVEGTSNPNLYWYRQAAGRGLQLLFYSVGIGQISSEVPQNLSASRPQDRQFILSSKKLLLSDSGFYLCAWSQGYNSPLHFGNGTRLTVT.